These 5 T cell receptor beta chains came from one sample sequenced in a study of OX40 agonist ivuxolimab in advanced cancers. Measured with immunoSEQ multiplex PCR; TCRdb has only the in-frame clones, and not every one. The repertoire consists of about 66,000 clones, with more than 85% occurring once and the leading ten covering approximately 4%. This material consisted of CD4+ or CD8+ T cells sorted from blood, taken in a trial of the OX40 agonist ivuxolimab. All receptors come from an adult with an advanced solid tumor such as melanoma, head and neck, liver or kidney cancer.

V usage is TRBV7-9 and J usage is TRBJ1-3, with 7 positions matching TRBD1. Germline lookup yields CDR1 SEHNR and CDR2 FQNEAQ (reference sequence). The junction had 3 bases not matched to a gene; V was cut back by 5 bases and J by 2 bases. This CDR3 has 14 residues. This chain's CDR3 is CASSLTGAGNTIYF. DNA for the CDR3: TGTGCCAGCAGCCTAACAGGGGCTGGAAACACCATATATTTT.

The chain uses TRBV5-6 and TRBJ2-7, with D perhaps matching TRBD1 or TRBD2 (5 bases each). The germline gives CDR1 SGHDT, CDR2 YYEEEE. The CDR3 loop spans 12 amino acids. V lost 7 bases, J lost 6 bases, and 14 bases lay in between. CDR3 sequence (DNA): TGTGCCAGCGGCCGCGACAGCGGCGAGCAGTACTTC. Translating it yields CASGRDSGEQYF.

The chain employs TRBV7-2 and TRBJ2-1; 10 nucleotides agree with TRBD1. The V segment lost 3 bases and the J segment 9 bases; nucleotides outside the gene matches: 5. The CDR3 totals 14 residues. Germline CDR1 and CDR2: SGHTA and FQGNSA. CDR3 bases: TGTGCCAGCAGCTTGGGACAGGGGCCTCTTGAGCAGTTCTTC. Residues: CASSLGQGPLEQFF.

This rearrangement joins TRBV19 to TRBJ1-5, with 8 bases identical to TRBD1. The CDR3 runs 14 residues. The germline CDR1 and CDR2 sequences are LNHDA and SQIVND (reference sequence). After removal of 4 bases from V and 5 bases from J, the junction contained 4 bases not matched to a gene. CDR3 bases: TGTGCCAGTAGTACCCCAGGGGGCTATCAGCCCCAGCATTTT. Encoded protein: CASSTPGGYQPQHF.

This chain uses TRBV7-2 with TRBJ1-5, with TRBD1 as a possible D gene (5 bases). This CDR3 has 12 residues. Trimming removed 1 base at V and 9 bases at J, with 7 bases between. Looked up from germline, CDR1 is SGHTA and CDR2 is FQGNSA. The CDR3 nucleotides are TGTGCCAGCAGCTTAGACCAGGGGCCCCAGCATTTT. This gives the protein CASSLDQGPQHF.